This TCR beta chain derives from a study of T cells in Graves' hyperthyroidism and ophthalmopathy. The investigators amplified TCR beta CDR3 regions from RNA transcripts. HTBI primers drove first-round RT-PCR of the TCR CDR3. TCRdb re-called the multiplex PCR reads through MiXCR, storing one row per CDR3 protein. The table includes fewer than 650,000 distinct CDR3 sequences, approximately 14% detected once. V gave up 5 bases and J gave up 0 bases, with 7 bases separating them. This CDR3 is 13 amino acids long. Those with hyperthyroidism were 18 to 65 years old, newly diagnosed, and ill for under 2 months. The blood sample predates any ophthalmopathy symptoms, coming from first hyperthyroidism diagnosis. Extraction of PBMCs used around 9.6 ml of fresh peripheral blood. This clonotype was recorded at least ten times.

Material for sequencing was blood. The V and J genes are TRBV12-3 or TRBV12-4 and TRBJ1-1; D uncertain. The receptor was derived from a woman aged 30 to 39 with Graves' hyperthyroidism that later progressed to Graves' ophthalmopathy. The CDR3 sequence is CASSTTLNTEAFF. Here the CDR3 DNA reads TGTGCCAGCAGTACGACACTGAACACTGAAGCTTTCTTT.